A selection of T cell receptor beta chains follows, all from one sample in a study of response to subunit inactivated influenza vaccine. TCRdb reanalysed the RT-PCR reads using MiXCR and keeps one entry per CDR3 protein. The table includes around 250,000 distinct CDR3 sequences, over 9% detected once. This specimen consisted of non-naive T cells sorted from PBMCs, obtained around two weeks before vaccination. The source is a man in his forties or fifties who received an inactivated influenza vaccine. The CDR3 runs from the conserved cysteine through the conserved F or W. The D gene is left open where the match is weak. Some rows have no size entry. The others give once, few or many, or a class for an expanded clone.

j_call,d_call,clone_size,v_call,cdr3_aa,cdr3_nt
TRBJ1-2,-,-,TRBV7-8,CASSLDRYSNYGYTF,TGTGCCAGCAGCTTAGATCGGTACAGTAACTATGGCTACACCTTC
TRBJ2-3,TRBD2,few,TRBV18,CASSPSLVLAGAKDTQYF,TGTGCCAGCTCACCATCATTGGTACTAGCGGGAGCCAAGGATACTCAGTATTTT
TRBJ2-2,-,-,TRBV29-1,CSVGNTGELFF,TGCAGCGTTGGGAACACCGGGGAGCTGTTTTTT
TRBJ2-7,TRBD2,-,TRBV20-1,CCARLGLAGASRYEQYF,TGCTGTGCTAGACTCGGGCTAGCGGGGGCTAGTAGGTACGAGCAGTACTTC
TRBJ2-1,TRBD2,-,TRBV20-1,CSASPLAGESYNEQFF,TGCAGTGCTAGCCCACTAGCGGGAGAATCCTACAATGAGCAGTTCTTC
TRBJ2-5,TRBD2,many,TRBV11-1,CASRRIGSRREYGETQYF,TGTGCCAGCCGTCGTATCGGCTCGCGGCGGGAGTACGGGGAGACCCAGTACTTC
TRBJ2-2,-,few,TRBV14,CASSQVGSRRTGELFF,TGTGCCAGCAGCCAAGTAGGCAGCCGAAGGACCGGGGAGCTGTTTTTT
TRBJ2-7,-,many,TRBV15,CATSRGKGIHLYF,TGTGCCACCAGCAGAGGGAAGGGGATCCATCTCTACTTC
TRBJ1-6,TRBD1,few,TRBV18,CASSPDRVRSPLHF,TGTGCCAGCTCACCGGACAGGGTTCGCTCACCCCTCCACTTT
TRBJ2-3,TRBD2,many,TRBV29-1,CSVTSGRAADTQYF,TGCAGCGTGACTAGCGGGAGGGCCGCAGATACGCAGTATTTT
TRBJ2-1,TRBD2,few,TRBV4-1,CASSQFTSGSGNEQFF,TGCGCCAGCAGCCAATTTACTAGCGGGAGTGGGAATGAGCAGTTCTTC
TRBJ1-6,-,few,TRBV4-1,CASSQDNRIPYNSPLHF,TGCGCCAGCAGCCAGGACAACAGGATTCCCTATAATTCACCCCTCCACTTT
TRBJ1-6,-,-,TRBV27,CASTTGPGNSPLHF,TGTGCCAGCACCACGGGCCCGGGTAATTCACCCCTCCACTTT
TRBJ2-4,-,many,TRBV7-2,CASSSGTTKNIQYF,TGTGCCAGCAGCTCCGGGACCACCAAAAACATTCAGTACTTC
TRBJ2-5,TRBD1,few,TRBV6-6,CASKRTGETQYF,TGTGCCAGCAAGCGGACAGGGGAGACCCAGTACTTC
TRBJ1-1,-,-,TRBV11-2,CASSLEAGRNTEAFF,TGTGCCAGCAGCTTAGAAGCGGGGAGGAACACTGAAGCTTTCTTT